This T cell receptor beta chain comes out of a study of cytomegalovirus exposure and HLA in healthy donors. The assay was immunoSEQ multiplex PCR, and TCRdb's table has in-frame clones only and misses some. The sample consists of some 170,000 clones, around 82% of them appearing once. This CDR3 region has 11 residues. Germline-derived CDR1 and CDR2 are GTSNPN and SVGIG (reference sequence). A single count supports this clone. One junction end disagrees with the germline gene, perhaps due to a read error. This chain uses TRBV30 with TRBJ1-1; the D is unclear. Sequencing was carried out using PBMCs. The clonotype was recovered from a man younger than 40 in good health and CMV-seropositive. Written as DNA, the CDR3 is TGTGCCTGGAGTACGATCCCAACGCTGACATTT. This codes for CAWSTIPTLTF.